The 15 T cell receptor beta chains in this list originate from one sample, sequenced in a study of T cell responses to AZD1222 COVID-19 vaccine. Sequencing was performed with immunoSEQ multiplex PCR; in TCRdb, only in-frame clones are kept and a portion is missing. Of around 160,000 clones in the sample, about 90% are singletons; the top ten hold around 2.8%. This sample comprised peripheral blood, obtained on day 0 of MenACWY control vaccination. These receptors all stem from an adult in good health.

This CDR3 reads CASCKQGANPGQPQHF. CDR3 nucleotide sequence: TGTGCCAGCTGCAAACAGGGGGCTAATCCGGGTCAGCCCCAGCATTTT. V and J are TRBV2 and TRBJ1-5; 9 positions agree with TRBD1. This CDR3 contains 16 residues. The V and J ends lost 8 bases and 6 bases, in that order; junction bases with no gene match: 14. Germline V lookup: CDR1 SNHLY, CDR2 FYNNEI.

The V call is TRBV24-1, the J call TRBJ2-1; no firm D call. Germline V gene data show CDR1 as KGHDR and CDR2 as SFDVKD. This CDR3 comprises 14 residues. V was pared by 3 bases and J by 8 bases, with 13 bases between. The CDR3 DNA reads as TGTGCCACCAGTGATGGGGTCCACGGTGATGAGCAGTTCTTC. It codes for CATSDGVHGDEQFF.

This clone has only a few counts. The chain uses TRBV6-2 or TRBV6-3 and TRBJ1-5; D is unresolved. CDR3 length: 14 amino acids. Germline CDR1 and CDR2: MNHEY and SVGEGT. Trimming took off 2 bases at V and 9 bases at J, with 14 bases between the two ends. The CDR3, as DNA: TGTGCCAGCAGTTACGTCGGCCTTTTAGGGCCCCAGCATTTT. It is translated as CASSYVGLLGPQHF.

This chain uses TRBV27 with TRBJ2-3; 7 bases match TRBD2. This CDR3 is 14 amino acids long. The germline V gene encodes CDR1 MNHEY and CDR2 SMNVEV (reference sequence). V trimming: 5 bases; J trimming: 2 bases; junction bases outside the gene matches: 4. CDR3 sequence: CASSPSGHTDTQYF. CDR3 coding DNA: TGTGCCAGCAGTCCTAGCGGCCACACAGATACGCAGTATTTT.

This sequence joins TRBV4-2 and TRBJ2-7; 9 positions agree with TRBD2. The ends lost 3 bases at V and 1 base at J; junction bases unmatched: 1. This CDR3 contains 14 residues. Germline-derived CDR1 and CDR2 are LGHNA and YNFKEQ. The CDR3 region has the DNA TGTGCCAGCAGCCAGCGGGAGGGGTCCTACGAGCAGTACTTC. Translating it yields CASSQREGSYEQYF.

This chain links TRBV27 with TRBJ2-4; D is possibly TRBD2 (6 bases). Trimming removed 4 bases from V and 0 bases from J, with 10 bases in between. CDR3 length equals 15 residues. Germline loops: CDR1 MNHEY, CDR2 SMNVEV (reference sequence). This CDR3 is CASSWGGRAKNIQYF. CDR3 nucleotides: TGTGCCAGCAGTTGGGGAGGTCGAGCCAAAAACATTCAGTACTTC.

The rearrangement links TRBV28 to TRBJ1-1, with no clear D. CDR3 length: 12 residues. The germline gives CDR1 MDHEN, CDR2 SYDVKM. In DNA form, the CDR3 reads TGTGCAATTAGTGGCCCGAACACTGAAGCTTTCTTT. Residues: CAISGPNTEAFF.

The chain is built from TRBV2 and TRBJ1-4, with 8 bases lining up with TRBD1. Per germline, CDR1 SNHLY and CDR2 FYNNEI. V shed 3 bases, J shed 7 bases, and the junction held 7 bases outside the gene matches. This CDR3 comprises 15 residues. In nucleotides, the CDR3 is TGTGCCAGCAGTGACCCAGGGGGCGCCGGTGAAAAACTGTTTTTT. Its protein product is CASSDPGGAGEKLFF.

The CDR3 protein is CASSLGQGPYGYTF. The CDR3 region has the DNA TGCGCCAGCAGCTTGGGACAGGGGCCCTATGGCTACACCTTC. The chain couples TRBV5-1 to TRBJ1-2; TRBD1 agrees at 8 bases. The germline CDR1 and CDR2 sequences are SGHRS and YFSETQ. CDR3 length: 14 residues. After removal of 0 bases from V and 4 bases from J, the junction contained 2 bases not matched to a gene.

The genes are TRBV27 and TRBJ1-6; a weak D match, TRBD1 (6 bases). Trimming cost V 8 bases and J 4 bases, with 15 bases left between them. Germline V gives CDR1 MNHEY, CDR2 SMNVEV (reference sequence). This CDR3 has 15 amino acids. This CDR3 is CASGTRTVYNSPLHF. The CDR3 DNA sequence: TGTGCCAGCGGAACGCGGACAGTATATAATTCACCCCTCCACTTT.

The chain employs TRBV11-3 and TRBJ2-3; TRBD2 agrees at 14 bases. The CDR3 is 18 residues long. J was trimmed by 4 bases and V by 5 bases; bases with no gene match: 11. Germline V lookup: CDR1 SGHNT, CDR2 YENEEA. DNA for the CDR3: TGTGCCAGCAGCCCCGGACTAGCGGGGGGACCAGGGGCAGATACGCAGTATTTT. Its protein is CASSPGLAGGPGADTQYF.

The chain joins TRBV19 to TRBJ2-3; no reliable D call. The germline V and J ends were trimmed by 7 bases and 0 bases, with 17 bases remaining between them. The CDR3 runs to 16 residues. The germline V gene has CDR1 LNHDA and CDR2 SQIVND (reference sequence). The CDR3 region is CASIGKGSSSTDTQYF. The CDR3 DNA reads as TGTGCCAGTATAGGTAAAGGATCATCTAGCACAGATACGCAGTATTTT.

The V gene is TRBV28, the J gene TRBJ2-7, with 12 bases matching TRBD2. The trim removed 4 bases at V and 1 base at J, leaving 5 bases unmatched. The CDR3 runs to 16 residues. Germline CDR1 MDHEN, CDR2 SYDVKM. The DNA of the CDR3 is TGTGCCAGCAGTTCCCGGACTAGCGGGACTTCCTACGAGCAGTACTTC. Encoded protein: CASSSRTSGTSYEQYF.

In this sample, this clone turned up once. J is TRBJ2-3 and V is TRBV5-1; D gene uncertain. This CDR3 spans 12 amino acids. Germline V lookup: CDR1 SGHRS, CDR2 YFSETQ. The ends were cut back, 1 base at V and 3 bases at J, with 3 bases in the middle. CDR3 in DNA: TGCGCCAGCAGCTTGATGACAGATACGCAGTATTTT. This codes for CASSLMTDTQYF.

The gene calls are TRBV6-5 and TRBJ2-1; 10 bases map to TRBD1. The V gene's germline CDR1 is MNHEY and CDR2 SVGAGI. The CDR3 is 13 residues long. Germline trimming cut 10 bases from V and 4 bases from J; bases unmatched to any gene: 4. The CDR3 nucleotides are TGTGCCACCCGGGACAGGGGTTACAATGAGCAGTTCTTC. Its translation is CATRDRGYNEQFF.